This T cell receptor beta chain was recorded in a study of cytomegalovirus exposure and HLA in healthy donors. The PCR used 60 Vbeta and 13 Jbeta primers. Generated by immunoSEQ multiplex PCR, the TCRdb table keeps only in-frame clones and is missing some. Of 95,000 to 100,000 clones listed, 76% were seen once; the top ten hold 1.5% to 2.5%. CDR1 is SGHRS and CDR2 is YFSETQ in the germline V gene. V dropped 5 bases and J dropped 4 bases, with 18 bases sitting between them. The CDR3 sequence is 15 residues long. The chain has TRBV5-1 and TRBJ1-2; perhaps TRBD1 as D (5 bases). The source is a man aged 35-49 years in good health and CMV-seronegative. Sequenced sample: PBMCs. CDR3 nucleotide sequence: TGCGCCAGCAGTATCGACAGCGCTTCCTCCTATGGCTACACCTTC. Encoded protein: CASSIDSASSYGYTF.